Sequencing of this T cell receptor (beta chain) was carried out in a study of response to subunit inactivated influenza vaccine. Using its own MiXCR run on the RT-PCR reads, TCRdb lists one record per CDR3 protein. The sample includes 650,000 or so distinct CDR3 sequences, about 14% seen only once; the top ten take less than 9%. A few counts support this clonotype. The antigen remains unidentified. Germline V CDR1 and CDR2: SGHVS, FNYEAQ. Trimming at V came to 5 bases and at J to 6 bases, leaving 7 bases not matched to a gene. The CDR3 sequence is 13 residues long. Study findings and constraints: Authors suggested few new T cells are recruited by each seasonal influenza vaccination.

The source material was PBMCs from blood, sampled approximately 15 days before vaccination. V is TRBV7-6 and J is TRBJ2-7; 7 bases align to TRBD1. This receptor was obtained from a man aged 50 or older who received an inactivated influenza vaccine. This CDR3 reads CASSVTGVSEQYF. The CDR3 DNA reads as TGTGCCAGCAGCGTAACAGGGGTAAGCGAGCAGTACTTC.